A selection of T cell receptor beta chains follows, all from one sample in a study of OX40 agonist ivuxolimab in advanced cancers. Assay used: immunoSEQ multiplex PCR; TCRdb lists only in-frame clones, some missing. The sample gives nearly 25,000 clones, around 80% of which show up once; about 1.3% is in the top ten. Material: CD4+ or CD8+ T cells sorted from blood, obtained in a trial of the OX40 agonist ivuxolimab. These TCRs come from an adult with an advanced solid tumor such as melanoma, head and neck, liver or kidney cancer. Both conserved end residues are part of each CDR3. D genes are given only for firm matches. Clone size is not always given. Where it is, it says once, few, many or a class for expanded clones.

v_gene: TRBV27; d_gene: NA; abundance: NA; len: 17; j_gene: TRBJ2-3; CDR3aa: CASSLERGTSPTDTQYF; CDR3nt: TGTGCCAGCAGTTTGGAACGGGGTACCTCTCCGACAGATACGCAGTATTTT
v_gene: TRBV10-3; d_gene: TRBD1; abundance: NA; len: 16; j_gene: TRBJ2-2; CDR3aa: CAINPTGGASTGELFF; CDR3nt: TGTGCCATCAATCCTACAGGGGGCGCGAGCACCGGGGAGCTGTTTTTT
v_gene: TRBV27; d_gene: NA; abundance: NA; len: 13; j_gene: TRBJ1-1; CDR3aa: CASSFGGRTEAFF; CDR3nt: TGTGCCAGCAGTTTCGGGGGCCGCACTGAAGCTTTCTTT
v_gene: TRBV28; d_gene: NA; abundance: few; len: 16; j_gene: TRBJ1-2; CDR3aa: CASTLSQGFQPYGYTF; CDR3nt: TGTGCCAGCACTCTGTCTCAGGGGTTTCAGCCCTATGGCTACACCTTC
v_gene: TRBV9; d_gene: NA; abundance: NA; len: 13; j_gene: TRBJ1-1; CDR3aa: CASSVDGNTEAFF; CDR3nt: TGTGCCAGCAGCGTAGACGGGAACACTGAAGCTTTCTTT
v_gene: TRBV5-1; d_gene: TRBD1; abundance: NA; len: 15; j_gene: TRBJ2-1; CDR3aa: CASSLGQGAHDEQFF; CDR3nt: TGCGCCAGCAGCTTGGGGCAGGGGGCGCACGATGAGCAGTTCTTC
v_gene: TRBV19; d_gene: NA; abundance: NA; len: 17; j_gene: TRBJ1-1; CDR3aa: CASSRGTGRSMNTEAFF; CDR3nt: TGTGCCAGTAGTAGAGGAACGGGACGCTCTATGAACACTGAAGCTTTCTTT
v_gene: TRBV7-6; d_gene: TRBD1; abundance: NA; len: 13; j_gene: TRBJ1-1; CDR3aa: CASSDRVNTEAFF; CDR3nt: TGTGCCAGCAGCGACAGGGTCAACACTGAAGCTTTCTTT
v_gene: TRBV5-1; d_gene: NA; abundance: NA; len: 16; j_gene: TRBJ1-4; CDR3aa: CASGQGKGATNEKLFF; CDR3nt: TGCGCCAGCGGCCAGGGGAAGGGTGCAACTAATGAAAAACTGTTTTTT
v_gene: TRBV6-5; d_gene: NA; abundance: NA; len: 14; j_gene: TRBJ1-2; CDR3aa: CASSTGWGAYGYTF; CDR3nt: TGTGCCAGCAGTACAGGGTGGGGGGCCTATGGCTACACCTTC
v_gene: TRBV30; d_gene: NA; abundance: few; len: 16; j_gene: TRBJ2-1; CDR3aa: CAWTFSLGVINNEQFF; CDR3nt: TGTGCCTGGACTTTCTCCCTCGGGGTCATTAACAATGAGCAGTTCTTC
v_gene: TRBV14; d_gene: NA; abundance: NA; len: 19; j_gene: TRBJ2-7; CDR3aa: CASSHITRDPTGRSNEQYF; CDR3nt: TGTGCCAGCAGCCATATCACAAGGGATCCGACAGGTCGGAGCAACGAGCAGTACTTC
v_gene: TRBV29-1; d_gene: TRBD2; abundance: NA; len: 15; j_gene: TRBJ2-3; CDR3aa: CSVDGTSGRTDTQYF; CDR3nt: TGCAGCGTTGACGGGACTAGCGGGAGGACAGATACGCAGTATTTT
v_gene: TRBV7-3; d_gene: NA; abundance: NA; len: 14; j_gene: TRBJ2-2; CDR3aa: CASSSRGADGELFF; CDR3nt: TGTGCCAGCAGCTCCCGGGGGGCGGACGGGGAGCTGTTTTTT
v_gene: TRBV6-6; d_gene: NA; abundance: NA; len: 12; j_gene: TRBJ2-7; CDR3aa: CASGARSYEQYF; CDR3nt: TGTGCCAGCGGTGCTCGCTCCTACGAGCAGTACTTC
v_gene: TRBV19; d_gene: NA; abundance: NA; len: 15; j_gene: TRBJ2-1; CDR3aa: CASSSGTVIYNEQFF; CDR3nt: TGTGCCAGTAGTTCCGGGACTGTGATCTACAATGAGCAGTTCTTC
v_gene: TRBV28; d_gene: NA; abundance: few; len: 16; j_gene: TRBJ1-1; CDR3aa: CASSFELIVKNTEAFF; CDR3nt: TGTGCCAGCAGTTTTGAGCTCATTGTGAAGAACACTGAAGCTTTCTTT
v_gene: TRBV12-2; d_gene: NA; abundance: NA; len: 17; j_gene: TRBJ2-1; CDR3aa: CARYVRAGEPSYNEQFF; CDR3nt: TGTGCAAGATACGTCAGGGCAGGGGAACCGTCCTACAATGAGCAGTTCTTC
v_gene: TRBV5-1; d_gene: TRBD2; abundance: NA; len: 16; j_gene: TRBJ2-2; CDR3aa: CASSLGVAGATGELFF; CDR3nt: TGCGCCAGCAGCTTGGGTGTAGCGGGAGCCACCGGGGAGCTGTTTTTT
v_gene: TRBV4-2; d_gene: NA; abundance: few; len: 15; j_gene: TRBJ1-5; CDR3aa: CASSINGGDNQPQHF; CDR3nt: TGTGCCAGCAGCATCAACGGGGGGGACAATCAGCCCCAGCATTTT
v_gene: TRBV7-8; d_gene: NA; abundance: NA; len: 14; j_gene: TRBJ2-1; CDR3aa: CASSTRAPPVEQFF; CDR3nt: TGTGCCAGCAGCACCAGAGCCCCACCAGTTGAGCAGTTCTTC
v_gene: TRBV7-2; d_gene: TRBD1; abundance: few; len: 15; j_gene: TRBJ1-5; CDR3aa: CASSLVGTDNQPQHF; CDR3nt: TGTGCCAGCAGCTTAGTTGGGACAGACAATCAGCCCCAGCATTTT
v_gene: TRBV7-2; d_gene: NA; abundance: NA; len: 15; j_gene: TRBJ2-7; CDR3aa: CASSPPAGAAYEQYF; CDR3nt: TGTGCCAGCAGCCCTCCGGCAGGGGCCGCCTACGAGCAGTACTTC
v_gene: TRBV7-2; d_gene: NA; abundance: NA; len: 18; j_gene: TRBJ2-6; CDR3aa: CASSSQGRRDPGANVLTF; CDR3nt: TGTGCCAGCAGCTCCCAGGGCAGGCGAGACCCTGGGGCCAACGTCCTGACTTTC
v_gene: TRBV18; d_gene: TRBD1; abundance: NA; len: 13; j_gene: TRBJ1-2; CDR3aa: CASSGDSNYGYTF; CDR3nt: TGTGCCAGCTCAGGGGACAGTAACTATGGCTACACCTTC
v_gene: TRBV30; d_gene: TRBD1; abundance: NA; len: 15; j_gene: TRBJ1-5; CDR3aa: CAWSIGTGRGQPQHF; CDR3nt: TGTGCCTGGAGTATCGGGACAGGCAGGGGTCAGCCCCAGCATTTT
v_gene: TRBV28; d_gene: TRBD1; abundance: once; len: 15; j_gene: TRBJ1-2; CDR3aa: CASSPTGEIFYGYTF; CDR3nt: TGTGCCAGCAGTCCCACAGGGGAGATCTTCTATGGCTACACCTTC
v_gene: TRBV5-4; d_gene: TRBD2; abundance: NA; len: 15; j_gene: TRBJ2-2; CDR3aa: CASSLAGTTTGELFF; CDR3nt: TGTGCCAGCAGCTTGGCCGGGACTACAACCGGGGAGCTGTTTTTT
v_gene: TRBV15; d_gene: NA; abundance: once; len: 17; j_gene: TRBJ1-1; CDR3aa: CATSRDPQGSQNTEAFF; CDR3nt: TGTGCCACCAGCAGAGACCCCCAGGGCAGCCAGAACACTGAAGCTTTCTTT
v_gene: TRBV11-2; d_gene: TRBD2; abundance: NA; len: 16; j_gene: TRBJ2-1; CDR3aa: CASSILAGGNNNEQFF; CDR3nt: TGTGCCAGCAGCATTTTAGCGGGGGGGAATAACAATGAGCAGTTCTTC
v_gene: TRBV30; d_gene: NA; abundance: NA; len: 15; j_gene: TRBJ2-3; CDR3aa: CAWSVRARGTDTQYF; CDR3nt: TGTGCCTGGAGTGTACGAGCTCGCGGGACAGATACGCAGTATTTT
v_gene: TRBV5-1; d_gene: TRBD1; abundance: NA; len: 15; j_gene: TRBJ2-7; CDR3aa: CASSFSGGSTYEQYF; CDR3nt: TGCGCCAGCAGCTTCTCAGGGGGCTCGACCTACGAGCAGTACTTC
v_gene: TRBV5-1; d_gene: NA; abundance: NA; len: 14; j_gene: TRBJ2-5; CDR3aa: CASSLVTRGETQYF; CDR3nt: TGCGCCAGCAGCTTGGTGACGAGAGGGGAGACCCAGTACTTC
v_gene: TRBV6-1; d_gene: NA; abundance: NA; len: 15; j_gene: TRBJ1-2; CDR3aa: CASSSYHAANYGYTF; CDR3nt: TGTGCCAGCAGTTCCTATCATGCGGCTAACTATGGCTACACCTTC
v_gene: TRBV18; d_gene: NA; abundance: NA; len: 16; j_gene: TRBJ1-1; CDR3aa: CASSPPGSQGLTEAFF; CDR3nt: TGTGCCAGCTCACCACCGGGTTCGCAGGGACTCACTGAAGCTTTCTTT
v_gene: TRBV19; d_gene: NA; abundance: few; len: 12; j_gene: TRBJ2-1; CDR3aa: CASSSLPNEQFF; CDR3nt: TGTGCCAGTAGTTCCCTGCCCAATGAGCAGTTCTTC
v_gene: TRBV4-3; d_gene: NA; abundance: NA; len: 17; j_gene: TRBJ2-3; CDR3aa: CASSRMARDSFTDTQYF; CDR3nt: TGCGCCAGCAGCCGAATGGCTAGAGACAGCTTCACAGATACGCAGTATTTT
v_gene: TRBV6-5; d_gene: NA; abundance: few; len: 14; j_gene: TRBJ2-1; CDR3aa: CASSYGSLYNEQFF; CDR3nt: TGTGCCAGCAGTTATGGTTCCCTCTACAATGAGCAGTTCTTC
v_gene: TRBV28; d_gene: NA; abundance: NA; len: 16; j_gene: TRBJ2-2; CDR3aa: CASSQTGPPPAGELFF; CDR3nt: TGTGCCAGCAGCCAAACCGGGCCCCCCCCGGCCGGGGAGCTGTTTTTT
v_gene: TRBV18; d_gene: NA; abundance: few; len: 13; j_gene: TRBJ2-5; CDR3aa: CASSPTATETQYF; CDR3nt: TGTGCCAGCTCCCCCACCGCCACAGAGACCCAGTACTTC
v_gene: TRBV4-3; d_gene: TRBD1; abundance: NA; len: 16; j_gene: TRBJ2-7; CDR3aa: CASSQGTGTGGYEQYF; CDR3nt: TGCGCCAGCAGCCAAGGGACCGGGACAGGGGGCTACGAGCAGTACTTC
v_gene: TRBV6-6; d_gene: TRBD1; abundance: NA; len: 14; j_gene: TRBJ2-7; CDR3aa: CASSVQGAPYEQYF; CDR3nt: TGTGCCAGCAGTGTACAGGGGGCACCCTACGAGCAGTACTTC
v_gene: TRBV10-3; d_gene: NA; abundance: few; len: 15; j_gene: TRBJ2-2; CDR3aa: CAISDHGQFTGELFF; CDR3nt: TGTGCCATCAGTGATCACGGACAGTTCACCGGGGAGCTGTTTTTT
v_gene: TRBV9; d_gene: NA; abundance: NA; len: 12; j_gene: TRBJ1-3; CDR3aa: CASSASGNTIYF; CDR3nt: TGTGCCAGCAGCGCCTCCGGGAACACCATATATTTT
v_gene: TRBV5-1; d_gene: TRBD1; abundance: NA; len: 15; j_gene: TRBJ2-1; CDR3aa: CASSRTGDSYNEQFF; CDR3nt: TGCGCCAGCAGCCGGACAGGTGACTCCTACAATGAGCAGTTCTTC
v_gene: TRBV20-1; d_gene: NA; abundance: NA; len: 11; j_gene: TRBJ1-1; CDR3aa: CSARDNTEAFF; CDR3nt: TGCAGTGCTAGAGACAACACTGAAGCTTTCTTT
v_gene: TRBV23-1; d_gene: NA; abundance: NA; len: 16; j_gene: TRBJ1-3; CDR3aa: CASSQSGGESGNTIYF; CDR3nt: TGCGCCAGCAGTCAATCGGGGGGGGAATCTGGAAACACCATATATTTT
v_gene: TRBV6-1; d_gene: TRBD1; abundance: NA; len: 17; j_gene: TRBJ1-6; CDR3aa: CASSALYPGTGNSPLHF; CDR3nt: TGTGCCAGCAGTGCCCTTTATCCCGGGACAGGGAATTCACCCCTCCACTTT